The 17 T cell receptor beta chains below all came from one sample that was sequenced in a study of OX40 agonist ivuxolimab in advanced cancers. The table came from immunoSEQ multiplex PCR; TCRdb's copy has only in-frame clones and leaves some out. This sample has tens of thousands of clones, with 91% found just once. Specimen: CD4+ or CD8+ T cells sorted from blood, collected in a trial of the OX40 agonist ivuxolimab. The receptors originated from an adult with an advanced solid tumor such as melanoma, head and neck, liver or kidney cancer.

The chain joins TRBV28 to TRBJ1-2; no definite D call. There are 11 residues in the CDR3. In germline, CDR1 is MDHEN, CDR2 SYDVKM. V was cut by 6 bases and J by 3 bases, with 5 bases left in between. CDR3: CASREDYGYTF. The DNA for the CDR3 is TGTGCCAGCAGGGAGGACTATGGCTACACCTTC.

This clone came up a few times. J is TRBJ1-1 and V is TRBV4-1; no reliable D call. V was clipped by 4 bases and J by 4 bases, with 7 bases between them. Looked up from germline, CDR1 is MGHRA and CDR2 is YSYEKL. The CDR3 runs to 12 residues. The CDR3 spells CASSRDFTEAFF. DNA of the CDR3: TGCGCCAGCAGCCGTGACTTCACTGAAGCTTTCTTT.

Only one count was recorded for this clone. V usage is TRBV19 and J usage is TRBJ1-4; D is perhaps TRBD1 (6 bases). CDR1 is LNHDA, CDR2 SQIVND, per germline (reference sequence). V lost 5 bases and J lost 7, with 14 bases in between. The length of the CDR3 is 14 residues. CDR3 in DNA: TGTGCCAGTAGTCTTAGGGGGGCAGGTGAAAAACTGTTTTTT. Translation gives CASSLRGAGEKLFF. The variable domain in full, completed from reference TRBV19 and TRBJ1-4, reads DGGITQSPKYLFRKEGQNVTLSCEQNLNHDAMYWYRQDPGQGLRLIYYSQIVNDFQKGDIAEGYSVSREKKESFPLTVTSAQKNPTAFYLCASSLRGAGEKLFFGSGTQLSVL.

The chain combines TRBV10-3 with TRBJ2-6; TRBD1 matches at 7 bases. Germline V gives CDR1 ENHRY, CDR2 SYGVKD. Trimming removed 0 bases from V and 0 bases from J; junction bases left unmatched: 5. There are 18 residues in the CDR3. This chain's CDR3 is CAISESGTVNSGANVLTF. For the CDR3, the DNA is TGTGCCATCAGTGAGTCGGGGACAGTCAACTCTGGGGCCAACGTCCTGACTTTC.

J is TRBJ2-3 and V is TRBV29-1, with a weak D call TRBD1 (6 bases). The germline V gene encodes CDR1 SQVTM and CDR2 ANQGSEA. Trimming removed 0 bases at V and 5 bases at J, with 27 bases between. The CDR3 has 19 amino acids. CDR3 sequence (DNA): TGCAGCGTTGAAGATGCACTAAAAGGGGGTTCAACTGGGGGAGATACGCAGTATTTT. Protein product: CSVEDALKGGSTGGDTQYF.

This clone was recorded a few times. The chain carries TRBV11-2 and TRBJ1-1; D uncertain. V was cut by 5 bases and J by 0 bases, with 4 bases left in between. The germline V gene encodes CDR1 SGHAT and CDR2 FQNNGV. This CDR3 is 12 amino acids long. CDR3 coding DNA: TGTGCCAGCAGCCGGATGAACACTGAAGCTTTCTTT. This encodes CASSRMNTEAFF.

CDR3 residues: CASSPGTSGSDTQYF. The CDR3 DNA reads as TGTGCCAGCAGCCCCGGGACTAGTGGTTCAGATACGCAGTATTTT. The V and J genes are TRBV5-8 and TRBJ2-3, with 8 bases identical to TRBD2. With V trimmed by 4 bases and J by 4 bases, 8 bases remained unmatched. CDR3 length: 15 amino acids. CDR1 is SGHTS, CDR2 YDEGEE, per germline.

The chain links TRBV28 to TRBJ1-4, with TRBD1 matching over 10 bases. Trimming cost V 4 bases and J 0 bases; bases outside gene matches: 23. This CDR3 is 23 amino acids long. CDR1 and CDR2 (germline): MDHEN, SYDVKM. The CDR3 DNA sequence: TGTGCCAGCAGTTATCAATTATGGGACCGGGACAGGGGCCCGGGGTCAACTAATGAAAAACTGTTTTTT. As protein: CASSYQLWDRDRGPGSTNEKLFF.

V and J are TRBV9 and TRBJ2-1, with TRBD2 matching over 11 bases. Germline values: CDR1 SGDLS, CDR2 YYNGEE. CDR3 length: 15 residues. With V trimmed by 2 bases and J by 5 bases, 3 bases remained unmatched. DNA for the CDR3: TGTGCCAGCAGCGTTGGGACTAGCGGCAACAATGAGCAGTTCTTC. This translates into CASSVGTSGNNEQFF.

The chain employs TRBV11-3 and TRBJ2-1; unclear D gene. V was trimmed by 5 bases and J by 7 bases, leaving 12 bases between them. Looked up from germline, CDR1 is SGHNT and CDR2 is YENEEA. There are 13 residues in the CDR3. CDR3 nucleotides: TGTGCCAGCAGCCGCCTCTTGGGAAATGAGCAGTTCTTC. Translating it yields CASSRLLGNEQFF.

The chain has TRBV5-1 and TRBJ2-1; 10 positions agree with TRBD2. Germline values: CDR1 SGHRS, CDR2 YFSETQ. V trimming: 0 bases; J trimming: 1 base; junction bases outside the gene matches: 4. The CDR3 runs to 17 residues. The DNA for the CDR3 is TGCGCCAGCAGCTTGGCCTGGACTAGCGGATCCTACAATGAGCAGTTCTTC. It encodes CASSLAWTSGSYNEQFF.

The rearrangement links TRBV18 to TRBJ2-5; D not certain. From germline, CDR1 is KGHSH and CDR2 LQKENI. The V gene lost 2 bases and the J gene lost 0 bases, with 1 base spanning the gap. This CDR3 contains 12 residues. The CDR3 loop reads CASSPNQETQYF. The DNA for the CDR3 is TGTGCCAGCTCACCAAACCAAGAGACCCAGTACTTC.

This sequence joins TRBV28 and TRBJ2-7, with 7 bases lining up with TRBD2. Germline V CDR1 and CDR2: MDHEN, SYDVKM. Trimming removed 2 bases from V and 2 bases from J; junction bases left unmatched: 6. The CDR3 consists of 15 residues. Here the CDR3 DNA reads TGTGCCAGCAGTTTAAGACGGCTAGCGGCCTACGAGCAGTACTTC. Protein sequence: CASSLRRLAAYEQYF.

The V and J genes are TRBV30 and TRBJ1-3; no reliable D call. The V end lost 4 bases, the J end lost 1 base, and 8 bases lay between the germline ends. Germline-derived CDR1 and CDR2 are GTSNPN and SVGIG (reference sequence). The CDR3 contains 13 residues. The CDR3 loop reads CAWIFGSGNTIYF. CDR3 DNA sequence: TGTGCCTGGATCTTCGGATCTGGAAACACCATATATTTT.

The rearrangement links TRBV30 to TRBJ2-7, with 10 bases fitting TRBD1. CDR3 size: 13 residues. V lost 3 bases, J lost 3 bases, and 2 bases stayed unmatched. CDR1 is GTSNPN, CDR2 SVGIG, per germline (reference sequence). CDR3 loop: CAWRGDRGYEQYF. CDR3 DNA sequence: TGTGCCTGGAGGGGGGACAGGGGCTACGAGCAGTACTTC.

This clone was detected only once. This chain links TRBV28 with TRBJ2-3, with a weak D call TRBD2 (6 bases). The CDR3 runs to 15 residues. Germline V gives CDR1 MDHEN, CDR2 SYDVKM. Trimming removed 3 bases at V and 3 bases at J, with 13 bases between. CDR3 nucleotide sequence: TGTGCCAGCAGTTTCCCGGGAGCGCGTACAGATACGCAGTATTTT. Its translation: CASSFPGARTDTQYF.

The chain carries TRBV6-5 and TRBJ1-2, with 8 bases matching TRBD1. CDR1 is MNHEY, CDR2 SVGAGI, per germline. The trim removed 2 bases at V and 5 bases at J, leaving 7 bases unmatched. The CDR3 has 15 residues. In nucleotides, the CDR3 is TGTGCCAGCAGTTACGACCCCCGACAGGGGTATGGCTACACCTTC. As protein: CASSYDPRQGYGYTF.